The rows below give T cell receptor beta chains drawn from one sample of a study of cytomegalovirus exposure and HLA in healthy donors. Generated by immunoSEQ multiplex PCR, the TCRdb table keeps only in-frame clones and is missing some. This table has about 100,000 clones, 81% appearing once. Specimen: PBMCs. The receptors were sampled from a woman in her 70s in good health and CMV-seropositive. Both conserved end residues are trimmed from each CDR3. The size entry is marked missing in some rows and otherwise reads once, few, many or a size class.

cdr3_aa v_call clone_size
ASSLRTGGAILSYNEQF TRBV7-2 .
AWSPGSATNEKLF TRBV30 .
ASSPSMTENTEAF TRBV18 .
ASSTGTDNSPLH TRBV19 .
ASSELIGSSYNSPLH TRBV21-1 .
ASSLLRVNEQF TRBV28 .
ASSQGRGGGGYTIY TRBV4-1 .
ASSIRAPSGTRMAGELF TRBV19 .
AWIIGRGPGNTIY TRBV30 .
ASSSGHTNTGELF TRBV5-1 once
ASSYRDSSYNEQF TRBV6-5 .
ASSTGQGLSIDTQY TRBV19 .
AWSLDFQPNNEQF TRBV30 .
ASSFGLYYEQY TRBV11-2 .
ASSSGSKQPQH TRBV11-2 .
ASSLTGGVGTGELF TRBV19 once
ASRTPSGRRQETQY TRBV28 .
ASSLGSASGSYEQY TRBV7-2 .
ASSSGEGETQY TRBV5-4 .
ASSLNPPHSPDTQY TRBV7-6 .
ASSPSQGYEQY TRBV18 .
ASSRKVGGYNEQF TRBV13 .
ASSIASASYSNQPQH TRBV19 .
ASSVRALETQY TRBV2 .
ASTKFSSGGMETQY TRBV27 .
ASSLLARTSSTDTQY TRBV7-2 .
AWSLGGSYNEQF TRBV30 .
ASSLLGTGVDTGELF TRBV11-2 .
ASSFQLAGGLEQY TRBV11-3 .
ASSSGQGAAGNTIY TRBV7-9 .
SGGTGIGTEAF TRBV29-1 .
ASTLTGGRANYGYT TRBV19 .
ASSLRRAGANVLT TRBV11-1 .